This T cell receptor (beta chain) was profiled in a study of T cells in Graves' hyperthyroidism and ophthalmopathy. Many counts were recorded for this clonotype. As yet, its antigen is unknown. Study results and caveats: Appearing also in blood were most of the thyroid clonotypes expanded above 0.001. A 13 V-J signature model discriminated ophthalmopathy versus stable hyperthyroidism.

RNA transcripts were the template for amplifying TCR beta CDR3 regions. With the HTBI primer set, the TCR CDR3 went through a first round of RT-PCR. TCRdb re-called the multiplex PCR reads with MiXCR, one entry per CDR3 protein. The sample shows over 350,000 distinct CDR3 sequences, over 11% of them seen only once. The source material was blood. The source is a man between 50 and 59 years old with Graves' ophthalmopathy.

The CDR3 bases are TGTGCCAGCAGCTTAGAGGGTCCTGAAGCTTTCTTT. Its translation is CASSLEGPEAFF. This chain connects TRBV11-3 to TRBJ1-1; the D is unclear. The CDR3 extends over 12 amino acids. Germline-derived CDR1 and CDR2 are SGHNT and YENEEA. Trimming removed 0 bases from V and 6 bases from J, with 5 bases in between.